This is a list of T cell receptor beta chains from one sample in a study of control samples from healthy donors and cancer patients. Repertoires were generated with immunoSEQ multiplex PCR, while TCRdb's copy carries only in-frame clones and drops some. The table includes around 30,000 clones, around 86% detected once. Input material: PBMCs. These receptors all stem from a woman in her forties with lung cancer. Each CDR3 is given with its conserved first and last residue. The D gene is left open where the match is weak. Some rows have no size entry. The others give once, few or many, or a class for an expanded clone.

>NA|TRBV11-1|TRBJ2-7|NA
TGTGCCAGCAGCGGGGGGGCCTCTGACTACGAGCAGTACTTC
CASSGGASDYEQYF
>NA|TRBV19|TRBJ2-7|NA
TGTGCCAGTAGTATAGCACAGGGCTCGGAGGAGCAGTACTTC
CASSIAQGSEEQYF
>NA|TRBV6-5|TRBJ2-7|NA
TGTGCCAGCCGCCGAGCCACCTCGAAAGCGGTCGAGCAGTACTTC
CASRRATSKAVEQYF
>NA|TRBV20-1|TRBJ2-3|NA
TGCAGTGTTAGTACGGGAACCATAGGATCGCAGTATTTT
CSVSTGTIGSQYF
>NA|TRBV7-2|TRBJ1-1|NA
TGTGCCAGCAGCTTCACAGGAGTCGAAGCTTTCTTT
CASSFTGVEAFF
>few|TRBV27|TRBJ1-5|NA
TGTGCCAGCATGTCGGGGGGTCCCAGTAGCAATCAGCCCCAGCATTTT
CASMSGGPSSNQPQHF
>NA|TRBV24-1|TRBJ2-3|NA
TGTGCCACCAGTGATTCTCACACAGATACGCAGTATTTT
CATSDSHTDTQYF
>NA|TRBV7-2|TRBJ2-1|NA
TGTGCCAGCAGCTTAGTTAGGGGGGCCTACAATGAGCAGTTCTTC
CASSLVRGAYNEQFF
>NA|TRBV24-1|TRBJ2-2|NA
TGTGCCACCAGGGACAGAGTCACCGGGGAGCTGTTTTTT
CATRDRVTGELFF
>few|TRBV30|TRBJ1-6|TRBD1
TGTGCCTGGGATCTCGGACAGGGTTATAATTCACCCCTCCACTTT
CAWDLGQGYNSPLHF
>NA|TRBV19|TRBJ1-2|NA
TGTGCCAGTAGTATTTGGCCAGGGGAAAACTATGGCTACACCTTC
CASSIWPGENYGYTF
>NA|TRBV5-1|TRBJ2-5|TRBD1
TGCGCCAGCAGTTCCGGGACAGGGGAACAGTACTTC
CASSSGTGEQYF
>NA|TRBV27|TRBJ2-5|NA
TGTGCCAGCAGGCCGGTAGGACAAGAGACCCAGTACTTC
CASRPVGQETQYF
>once|TRBV6-5|TRBJ2-2|NA
TGTGCCAGCACCCACGGAGCCGAAACCGGGGAGCTGTTTTTT
CASTHGAETGELFF
>NA|TRBV5-4|TRBJ2-7|NA
TGTGCCAGCAGCCCGGTGGGGCGGTCCTACGAGCAGTACTTC
CASSPVGRSYEQYF
>NA|TRBV2|TRBJ2-5|NA
TGTGCCAGCAGTGAAGTGCCACAAGAGACCCAGTACTTC
CASSEVPQETQYF
>NA|TRBV3-1/TRBV3-2|TRBJ1-5|TRBD1
TGTGCCAGCAGCCAGGGGACAGGGGGAATCCAGCCCCAGCATTTT
CASSQGTGGIQPQHF
>NA|TRBV27|TRBJ2-1|TRBD2
TGTGCCACATGGCGGGGGTACAATGAGCAGTTCTTC
CATWRGYNEQFF
>NA|TRBV11-2|TRBJ2-7|NA
TGTGCCAGCAAAGCGATTGGGGCGTGGGAGCAGTACTTC
CASKAIGAWEQYF
>NA|TRBV6-1|TRBJ1-1|NA
TGTGCCAGCAGTGAAAGGAGGCAGATGAACACTGAAGCTTTCTTT
CASSERRQMNTEAFF
>NA|TRBV27|TRBJ1-3|NA
TGTGCCAGCAGTACCAACGGCAGAGCTGGAAACACCATATATTTT
CASSTNGRAGNTIYF
>NA|TRBV7-9|TRBJ2-7|NA
TGTGCCAGCAGCCCTCCCCGATGGCCCTTCGAGCAATACTTC
CASSPPRWPFEQYF
>NA|TRBV7-2|TRBJ2-1|NA
TGTGCCAGCAGCTTTGGCAGGTACAATGAGCAGTTCTTC
CASSFGRYNEQFF
>NA|TRBV29-1|TRBJ2-7|TRBD2
TGCAGCGGAAGCGGGGGATACGAGCAGTACTTC
CSGSGGYEQYF
>NA|TRBV5-4|TRBJ1-2|TRBD1
TGTGCCAGCAGCTTGGCCGGCAGGGGGCTAGACTATGGCTACACCTTC
CASSLAGRGLDYGYTF
>NA|TRBV24-1|TRBJ1-5|NA
TGTGCCACCAGCGGGACACATAGCAATCAGCCCCAGCATTTT
CATSGTHSNQPQHF
>NA|TRBV11-1|TRBJ1-1|TRBD1
TGTGCCAGCAGCACAGACAGGGGGAACACTGAAGCTTTCTTT
CASSTDRGNTEAFF
>NA|TRBV2|TRBJ1-5|NA
TGTGCCAGCAGTGAAACACAGCAAATCAAACCCCAGCATTTT
CASSETQQIKPQHF
>NA|TRBV2|TRBJ2-3|NA
TGTGCCAGCAGTCGACCCTTCACAGATACGCAGTATTTT
CASSRPFTDTQYF
>once|TRBV19|TRBJ1-4|NA
TGTGCCAGTAGTATCCCAACAGGGAACGAAAAACTGTTTTTT
CASSIPTGNEKLFF
>NA|TRBV28|TRBJ1-5|NA
TGTGCCAGCAGTCCGTCTGCAGGGGTAAGCAATCAGCCCCAGCATTTT
CASSPSAGVSNQPQHF
>NA|TRBV4-2|TRBJ1-1|NA
TGTGCCAGCAGCCAAGATCGGTCCATAGGCACTGAAGCTTTCTTT
CASSQDRSIGTEAFF
>NA|TRBV24-1|TRBJ2-7|NA
TGTGCCACCAGTGCCTCTGGACCAAACTACGAGCAGTACTTC
CATSASGPNYEQYF
>NA|TRBV4-2|TRBJ1-4|NA
TGTGCCAGCAGCCAACCGGGTGCAACTAATGAAAAACTGTTTTTT
CASSQPGATNEKLFF
>once|TRBV6-2/TRBV6-3|TRBJ1-1|TRBD1
TGTGCCAGCAGTTCTGCGACAGGGGGAGTGGGAGCTTTCTTT
CASSSATGGVGAFF
>NA|TRBV7-9|TRBJ1-1|NA
TGTGCCAGCAGCTCGGACACAGGGCTCGGTGAAGCTTTCTTT
CASSSDTGLGEAFF
>NA|TRBV5-4|TRBJ1-1|NA
TGTGCCAGCAGCTTTTCAGCGAACACTGAAGCTTTCTTT
CASSFSANTEAFF
>NA|TRBV15|TRBJ2-1|TRBD1
TGTGCCACCAGCAGACCTGGTACCATGAGGGGGCGCGCCAATGAGCAGTTCTTC
CATSRPGTMRGRANEQFF
>NA|TRBV6-5|TRBJ1-4|TRBD1
TGTGCCAGCAGAAACCAGGGACAGGGTAATGAAAAACTGTTTTTT
CASRNQGQGNEKLFF
>once|TRBV19|TRBJ1-5|NA
TGTGCCAGTAGTATGTTCAGGAATAGCAATCAGCCCCAGCATTTT
CASSMFRNSNQPQHF
>NA|TRBV27|TRBJ2-7|NA
TGTGCCAGCAGATACAGCGTTTCCTCCTACGAGCAGTACTTC
CASRYSVSSYEQYF
>NA|TRBV6-6|TRBJ2-7|TRBD1
TGTGCCAGCAGTCCGACAGGGTCCTACGAGCAGTACTTC
CASSPTGSYEQYF
>NA|TRBV24-1|TRBJ2-5|NA
TGTGCCACCAGTGATCCTGGGGCGGGGTACCAAGAGACCCAGTACTTC
CATSDPGAGYQETQYF
>NA|TRBV7-9|TRBJ1-1|NA
TGTGCCAGCAGCTTCGAAACCGGAGAAGCTTTCTTT
CASSFETGEAFF
>once|TRBV9|TRBJ2-1|TRBD2
TGTGCCAGCAGCGTTAGCGGGGGGGGCATACATGAGCAGTTCTTC
CASSVSGGGIHEQFF
>NA|TRBV10-1|TRBJ2-2|NA
TGCGCCAGCAGAAGGAATACGAACACCGGGGAGCTGTTTTTT
CASRRNTNTGELFF
>NA|TRBV6-2/TRBV6-3|TRBJ1-2|NA
TGTGCCAGCAGCGTTACGAGGGCCTATGGCTACACCTTC
CASSVTRAYGYTF
>few|TRBV19|TRBJ2-1|NA
TGTGCCAGTAGTATGTTAGGGGCGAATGAGCAGTTCTTC
CASSMLGANEQFF
>NA|TRBV7-3|TRBJ1-1|NA
TGTGCCAGCAGCCCCCAGGCGGGCACTGAAGCTTTCTTT
CASSPQAGTEAFF
>NA|TRBV10-3|TRBJ2-3|TRBD2
TGTGCCATCAGTGGCGGACTAGCGGGGGGCACAGATACGCAGTATTTT
CAISGGLAGGTDTQYF
>NA|TRBV11-2|TRBJ1-5|TRBD1
TGTGCCAGCAGCTCCGGACAGGGAGAGGGGCCCCAGCATTTT
CASSSGQGEGPQHF